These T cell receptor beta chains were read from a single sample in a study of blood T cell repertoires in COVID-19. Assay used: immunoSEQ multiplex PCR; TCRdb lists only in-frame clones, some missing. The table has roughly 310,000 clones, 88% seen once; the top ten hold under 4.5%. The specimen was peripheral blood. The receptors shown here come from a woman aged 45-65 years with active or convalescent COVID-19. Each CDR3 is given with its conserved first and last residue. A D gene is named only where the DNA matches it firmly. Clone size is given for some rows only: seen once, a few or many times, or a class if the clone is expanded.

CASSQTQGLTPVSGETQYF	TGTGCCAGCAGCCAAACCCAGGGACTAACGCCAGTCTCCGGGGAGACCCAGTACTTC	.	TRBD2	TRBV7-8	TRBJ2-5
CASSLNGDYGYTF	TGTGCCAGCAGTTTAAACGGGGACTATGGCTACACCTTC	.	.	TRBV27	TRBJ1-2
CAISDQGMNTEAFF	TGTGCCATCAGTGACCAGGGAATGAACACTGAAGCTTTCTTT	few	.	TRBV10-3	TRBJ1-1
CASSQTDRANQPQHF	TGTGCCAGCAGCCAAACAGACAGGGCCAATCAGCCCCAGCATTTT	.	TRBD1	TRBV7-9	TRBJ1-5
CASSYGTLISYNEQFF	TGTGCCAGTAGCTACGGGACACTCATCTCCTACAATGAGCAGTTCTTC	.	.	TRBV19	TRBJ2-1
CASDLRGAGELFF	TGTGCCAGCGACTTGCGTGGTGCCGGGGAGCTGTTTTTT	.	.	TRBV2	TRBJ2-2
CASSPRDRDTDTQYF	TGTGCCAGCAGCCCCCGGGATAGGGATACAGATACGCAGTATTTT	.	.	TRBV7-9	TRBJ2-3
CASNDSPYNEQFF	TGTGCCAGCAATGACAGCCCCTACAATGAGCAGTTCTTC	.	.	TRBV28	TRBJ2-1
CASSEGVSSYNEQFF	TGTGCCAGCAGTGAAGGAGTGAGCTCCTACAATGAGCAGTTCTTC	.	.	TRBV2	TRBJ2-1
CASSSGQPAIQETQYF	TGTGCCAGCAGCTCTGGACAGCCTGCAATCCAAGAGACCCAGTACTTC	.	.	TRBV5-4	TRBJ2-5